The sequence of this T cell receptor beta chain was determined in a study of blood T cell repertoires in COVID-19. This clone was detected only once. Profiled with immunoSEQ multiplex PCR; TCRdb holds only in-frame clones, not every one. The sample shows 200,000 to 300,000 clones, about 84% of them seen only once. CDR3 length: 19 residues. The V and J ends lost 0 bases and 2 bases respectively, with 20 bases between them. The V gene's germline CDR1 is GTSNPN and CDR2 SVGIG (reference sequence). The TCR originated in a woman older than 75 with acute or convalescent COVID-19. Sequencing input: peripheral blood. The chain joins TRBV30 to TRBJ2-6; D might be TRBD2 (6 bases). CDR3 residues: CAWSVLAGQGETGANVLTF. Written as DNA, the CDR3 is TGTGCCTGGAGTGTACTCGCGGGGCAGGGAGAAACTGGGGCCAACGTCCTGACTTTC.